This paragraph covers one TCR beta chain sequence. The protocol was immunoSEQ multiplex PCR, while the TCRdb copy is restricted to in-frame clones and leaves out a portion. The table has some 60,000 clones, under 95% seen once. This entry belongs to a study of T cell changes during pregnancy in multiple sclerosis. V shed 3 bases, J shed 1 base, and the junction held 15 bases outside the gene matches. The V gene's germline CDR1 is MGHRA and CDR2 YSYEKL. The CDR3 has 20 residues. This receptor was identified in a female donor in good health, enrolled as a control in a pregnancy study. V gene TRBV4-1 combines with J gene TRBJ2-2; TRBD1 agrees at 9 bases. The starting material was peripheral blood, obtained in the first trimester of pregnancy. The CDR3 DNA is TGCGCCAGCAGCCAGAGAGGTACGGGACAGGGAATTATGAACACCGGGGAGCTGTTTTTT. Its translation: CASSQRGTGQGIMNTGELFF.